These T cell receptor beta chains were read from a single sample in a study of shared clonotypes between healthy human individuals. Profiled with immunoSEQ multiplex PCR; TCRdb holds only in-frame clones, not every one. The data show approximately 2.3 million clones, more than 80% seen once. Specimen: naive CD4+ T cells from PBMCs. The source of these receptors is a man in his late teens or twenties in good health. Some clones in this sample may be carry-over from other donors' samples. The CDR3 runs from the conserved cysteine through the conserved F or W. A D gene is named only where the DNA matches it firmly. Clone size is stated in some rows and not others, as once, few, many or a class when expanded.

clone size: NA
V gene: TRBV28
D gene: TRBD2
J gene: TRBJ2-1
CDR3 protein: CASSSPAGGPHNEQFF
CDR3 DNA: TGTGCCAGCAGTTCCCCAGCGGGAGGGCCCCACAATGAGCAGTTCTTC

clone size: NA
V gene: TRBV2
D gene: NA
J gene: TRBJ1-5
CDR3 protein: CASSEGNSNQPQHF
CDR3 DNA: TGTGCCAGCAGTGAGGGGAATAGCAATCAGCCCCAGCATTTT

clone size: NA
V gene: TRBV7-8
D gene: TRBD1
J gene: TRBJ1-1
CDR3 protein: CASSRPLGQGRGTEAFF
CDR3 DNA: TGTGCCAGCAGCCGCCCTTTGGGACAGGGAAGGGGGACTGAAGCTTTCTTT

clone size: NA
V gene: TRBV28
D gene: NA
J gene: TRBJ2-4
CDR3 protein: CASSYGRTGSIQYF
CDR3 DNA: TGTGCCAGCAGTTACGGACGGACCGGGAGCATTCAGTACTTC

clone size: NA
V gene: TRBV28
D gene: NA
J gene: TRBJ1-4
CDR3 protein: CASSWGGATNEKLFF
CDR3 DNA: TGTGCCAGCAGTTGGGGGGGAGCAACTAATGAAAAACTGTTTTTT

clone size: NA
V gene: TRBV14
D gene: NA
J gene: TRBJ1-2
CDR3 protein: CASSQGIWGYTF
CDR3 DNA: TGTGCCAGCAGCCAAGGGATTTGGGGCTACACCTTC

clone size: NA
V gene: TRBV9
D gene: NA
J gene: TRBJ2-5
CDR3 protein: CASSVGVRETQYF
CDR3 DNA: TGTGCCAGCAGCGTTGGGGTACGAGAGACCCAGTACTTC

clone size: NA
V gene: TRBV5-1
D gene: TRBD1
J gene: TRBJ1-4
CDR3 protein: CASSVSTGVREKLFF
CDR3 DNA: TGCGCCAGCAGCGTCTCGACAGGGGTACGCGAAAAACTGTTTTTT

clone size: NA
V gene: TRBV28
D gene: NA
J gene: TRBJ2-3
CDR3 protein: CASRLGVVQDTQYF
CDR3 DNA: TGTGCCAGCAGATTGGGGGTCGTTCAGGATACGCAGTATTTT

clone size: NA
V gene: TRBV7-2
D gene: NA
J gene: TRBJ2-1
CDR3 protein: CASSLLVGAQFF
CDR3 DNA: TGTGCCAGCAGCTTGTTGGTGGGGGCGCAGTTCTTC

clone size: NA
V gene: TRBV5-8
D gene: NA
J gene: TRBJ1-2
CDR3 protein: CASSLSPGARVGDYTF
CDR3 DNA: TGTGCCAGCAGCTTGAGTCCGGGGGCGCGGGTAGGAGACTACACCTTC

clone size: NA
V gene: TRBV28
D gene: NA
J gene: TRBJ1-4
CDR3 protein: CASSRTGVTHEKLFF
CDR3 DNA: TGTGCCAGCAGCCGAACGGGGGTCACCCATGAAAAACTGTTTTTT

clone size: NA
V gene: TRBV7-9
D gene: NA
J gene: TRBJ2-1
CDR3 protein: CASSQGGSGRYNEQFF
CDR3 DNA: TGTGCCAGCAGCCAGGGTGGCAGCGGAAGATACAATGAGCAGTTCTTC

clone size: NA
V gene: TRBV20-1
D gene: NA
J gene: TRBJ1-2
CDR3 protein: CSPNTGLGYTF
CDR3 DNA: TGCAGTCCCAATACAGGGTTAGGGTACACCTTC

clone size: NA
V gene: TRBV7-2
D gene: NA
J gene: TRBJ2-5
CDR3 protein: CATRALPDRETQYF
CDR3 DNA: TGTGCCACCCGAGCCCTCCCGGATAGAGAGACCCAGTACTTC

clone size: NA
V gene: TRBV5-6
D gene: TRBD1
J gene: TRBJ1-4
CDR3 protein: CASSLVGTEEKLFF
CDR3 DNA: TGTGCCAGCAGCTTGGTTGGGACAGAAGAAAAACTGTTTTTT

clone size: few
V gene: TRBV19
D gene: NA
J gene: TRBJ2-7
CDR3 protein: CASSMMGRTYEQYF
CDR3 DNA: TGTGCCAGTAGTATGATGGGGAGGACCTACGAGCAGTACTTC

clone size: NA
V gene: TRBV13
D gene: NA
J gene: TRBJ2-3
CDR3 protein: CASSLSSNADTQYF
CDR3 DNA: TGTGCCAGCAGCCTGTCTAGCAACGCAGATACGCAGTATTTT

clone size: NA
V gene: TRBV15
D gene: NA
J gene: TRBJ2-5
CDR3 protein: CATSRDQGGLYQETQYF
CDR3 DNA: TGTGCCACCAGCAGAGACCAAGGGGGTTTGTACCAAGAGACCCAGTACTTC

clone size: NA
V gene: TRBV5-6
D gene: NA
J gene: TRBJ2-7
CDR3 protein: CASSLTGEDHEQYF
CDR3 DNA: TGTGCCAGCAGCTTGACGGGGGAGGACCACGAGCAGTACTTC

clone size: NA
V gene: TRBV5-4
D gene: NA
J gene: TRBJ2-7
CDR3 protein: CASSSDYEQYF
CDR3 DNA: TGTGCCAGCAGTTCCGACTACGAGCAGTACTTC

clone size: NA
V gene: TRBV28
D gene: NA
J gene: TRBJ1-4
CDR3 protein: CASSSPGSVATNEKLFF
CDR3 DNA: TGTGCCAGCAGTTCCCCCGGGTCAGTTGCAACTAATGAAAAACTGTTTTTT

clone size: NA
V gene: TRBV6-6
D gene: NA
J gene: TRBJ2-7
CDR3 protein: CASSYSAGNPYEQYF
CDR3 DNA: TGTGCCAGCAGTTACTCGGCAGGGAACCCCTACGAGCAGTACTTC

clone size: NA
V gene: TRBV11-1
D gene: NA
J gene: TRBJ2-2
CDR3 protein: CASSPAANTGELFF
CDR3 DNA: TGTGCCAGCAGCCCGGCAGCTAACACCGGGGAGCTGTTTTTT

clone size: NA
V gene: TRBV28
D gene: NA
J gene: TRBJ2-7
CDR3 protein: CASSSPRRFSYEQYF
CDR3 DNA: TGTGCCAGCAGTTCGCCCCGGAGGTTCTCCTACGAGCAGTACTTC

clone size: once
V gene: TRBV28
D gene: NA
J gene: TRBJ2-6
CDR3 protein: CASSSLSGSGANVLTF
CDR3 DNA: TGTGCCAGCAGTTCCCTGTCCGGATCTGGGGCCAACGTCCTGACTTTC

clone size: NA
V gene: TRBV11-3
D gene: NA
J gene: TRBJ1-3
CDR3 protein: CASSPRSGNTIYF
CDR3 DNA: TGTGCCAGCAGCCCCAGGTCTGGAAACACCATATATTTT

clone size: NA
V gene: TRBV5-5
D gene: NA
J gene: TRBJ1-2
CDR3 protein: CASSLVRVSNYGYTF
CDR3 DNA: TGTGCCAGCAGCTTGGTTCGAGTTTCGAACTATGGCTACACCTTC